This T cell receptor beta chain was recorded in a study of blood T cell repertoires in COVID-19. This clone was detected only a few times. Sequenced by immunoSEQ multiplex PCR; TCRdb stores in-frame clones only, minus some. The sample has about 250,000 clones, 83% seen once; the top ten hold 3.6%. V lost 6 bases and J 4 bases, leaving 18 bases between the germline ends. CDR3 length: 15 amino acids. CDR1 and CDR2 (germline): MNHEY, SVGAGI. The sequence was collected from a woman in her forties who had been exposed to COVID-19. This rearrangement joins TRBV6-5 to TRBJ1-2, with a weak D call TRBD1 (5 bases). The sequenced sample was PBMCs or T cells enriched from blood (not recorded which). CDR3 bases: TGTGCCAGCAGCCCCACCCCCGGGGGGGGCTATGGCTACACCTTC. Translated, it gives CASSPTPGGGYGYTF.